The entry below describes one T cell receptor beta chain. The antigen remains undetermined. This sample was included in a study of T cell responses to AZD1222 COVID-19 vaccine. Study conclusions and caveats: It was only after the peak T cell response that any repertoires were sampled.

CDR1 and CDR2 from the germline V gene are LNHNV and YYDKDF (reference sequence). The CDR3 covers 18 residues. The V segment lost 3 bases and the J segment 4 bases; nucleotides outside the gene matches: 12. This table comes from immunoSEQ multiplex PCR, and its TCRdb copy is limited to in-frame clones, with some not included. This sample has 90,000 to 140,000 clones, with around nine tenths found just once. The V call is TRBV15, the J call TRBJ2-1, with 10 bases lining up with TRBD2. The specimen was peripheral blood, collected on day 0 of AZD1222 vaccination. The receptor was derived from an adult in good health. The CDR3 sequence is CATSSTTSGVGLYNEQFF. In DNA, the CDR3 is TGTGCCACCAGCAGTACTACTAGCGGGGTGGGCCTATACAATGAGCAGTTCTTC.